This TCR beta chain was captured by sequencing in a study of CD8+CD57+ T cells in acquired aplastic anemia. Study background: The sorted CD4+ and CD8+ cells yielded an average approximately 3.2 ug of DNA.

Of note for this clonotype: The antigen remains unidentified.

The CDR3 is made up of 18 amino acids. Trimming took 0 bases from V and 0 from J; bases not matched to a gene: 4. Germline V lookup: CDR1 SGDLS, CDR2 YYNGEE. Patients chosen for sequencing had shown CD8+CD57+ cell expansion by flow cytometry. Blood sampling was performed on the patients, and none of them had received therapy by then. Genomic DNA was employed as the template in profiling TCR beta VDJ and CDR3. TCRdb used MiXCR to reprocess the reads, holding one entry per CDR3 protein. The data contain 170,000 or so distinct CDR3 sequences, 40% to 50% of them singletons. The study, taken as a whole, reports: Common to patients and controls were 25 to 30 CD8+ CDR3 sequences.

This chain uses TRBV9 with TRBJ2-5; 14 bases are shared with TRBD2. This TCR came from a human donor with aplastic anemia. Specimen: sorted CD4+, CD8+, or CD8+CD57+ T cells (not recorded which) from PBMCs. The CDR3 DNA follows: TGTGCCAGCAGCGTAGGACTAGCGGGGGGGCTGTACCAAGAGACCCAGTACTTC. Protein product: CASSVGLAGGLYQETQYF.